The 28 T cell receptor beta chains in this list originate from one sample, sequenced in a study of shared clonotypes between healthy human individuals. Assay: immunoSEQ multiplex PCR; the TCRdb copy retains only in-frame clones and omits some. The sample has roughly 660,000 clones, about 90% seen once; the top ten hold about 33%. The sequencing input was memory CD8+ T cells from PBMCs. Subset defined: CD45RO+ cells pooled with CCR7-negative TemRA cells. Receptors originate from a young man in good health. Some clones in this sample may be carry-over from other donors' samples.

The CDR3, as DNA: TGTGCCAGCAGCTTTTACAGAGCAGATACGCAGTATTTT. It encodes CASSFYRADTQYF. The rearrangement joins TRBV7-9 to TRBJ2-3; D unresolved. CDR3 length: 13 amino acids. The V gene's germline CDR1 is SEHNR and CDR2 FQNEAQ (reference sequence). Trimming removed 3 bases at V and 4 bases at J, with 8 bases between.

This clone was seen only once. This chain uses TRBV28 with TRBJ2-7; no firm D call. Per the germline V gene, CDR1 is MDHEN and CDR2 is SYDVKM. The CDR3 has 14 amino acids. Trimming took off 3 bases at V and 1 base at J, with 10 bases between the two ends. The CDR3 spells CASSLVIGSYEQYF. DNA for the CDR3: TGTGCCAGCAGTTTGGTCATAGGGTCCTACGAGCAGTACTTC.

V is TRBV7-8 and J is TRBJ2-5, with TRBD2 matching over 14 bases. The CDR3 consists of 14 residues. The germline V gene encodes CDR1 SGHVS and CDR2 FQNEAQ. V shed 4 bases, J shed 7 bases, and the junction held 2 bases outside the gene matches. The CDR3 coding sequence is TGTGCCAGCAGCTCAGGACTAGCGGGAGGGACCCAGTACTTC. Protein product: CASSSGLAGGTQYF.

This sequence joins TRBV30 and TRBJ2-7; possibly TRBD1 for D (5 bases). Trimming shortened V by 0 bases and J by 3 bases, and 15 bases separated the two germline ends. Looked up from germline, CDR1 is GTSNPN and CDR2 is SVGIG (reference sequence). The CDR3 runs 15 residues. CDR3 sequence (DNA): TGTGCCTGGAGTGTACCCGTGACAGTCCACTACGAGCAGTACTTC. Translated: CAWSVPVTVHYEQYF.

This chain joins TRBV7-8 and TRBJ2-4, with D perhaps matching TRBD1 (6 bases). V lost 1 base and J lost 0, with 10 bases in between. The CDR3 has 16 residues. CDR1 SGHVS and CDR2 FQNEAQ come from the germline V gene. The CDR3 DNA is TGTGCCAGCAGCTTAGACAGGGTCCTAGCCAAAAACATTCAGTACTTC. This codes for CASSLDRVLAKNIQYF.

This sequence joins TRBV27 and TRBJ2-5; D perhaps matches TRBD1 (7 bases). Trimming shortened V by 4 bases and J by 4 bases, and 13 bases separated the two germline ends. This CDR3 comprises 14 residues. Looked up from germline, CDR1 is MNHEY and CDR2 is SMNVEV (reference sequence). The CDR3 is CASSYRGLGETQYF. The CDR3 DNA reads TGTGCCAGCAGTTACAGGGGACTCGGAGAGACCCAGTACTTC.

The chain carries TRBV11-3 and TRBJ2-1; 10 positions agree with TRBD1. The CDR3 totals 15 residues. Germline trimming cut 5 bases from V and 4 bases from J; bases unmatched to any gene: 5. Germline CDR1 and CDR2: SGHNT and YENEEA. CDR3 in amino acids: CASSQPGQGYNEQFF. DNA of the CDR3: TGTGCCAGCAGCCAGCCGGGACAGGGGTACAATGAGCAGTTCTTC.

This clone has more than one count but fewer than ten. The J gene is TRBJ1-2, the V gene TRBV29-1; possible D gene TRBD1, 6 bases. The V and J ends lost 7 bases and 4 bases respectively, with 10 bases between them. Germline lookup yields CDR1 SQVTM and CDR2 ANQGSEA. There are 11 residues in the CDR3. CDR3 residues: CSGRTAYGYTF. DNA for the CDR3: TGCAGCGGTCGGACAGCCTATGGCTACACCTTC.

The V call is TRBV19, the J call TRBJ1-4, with unresolved D. CDR3 length equals 17 residues. CDR1 and CDR2 from the germline V gene are LNHDA and SQIVND (reference sequence). Trimming removed 1 base at V and 0 bases at J, with 12 bases between. CDR3 protein: CASSIVTGMATNEKLFF. CDR3 coding DNA: TGTGCCAGTAGTATAGTCACGGGGATGGCAACTAATGAAAAACTGTTTTTT.

The V gene is TRBV7-8, the J gene TRBJ2-1, with 10 bases identical to TRBD2. The V gene end was trimmed by 8 bases and the J gene end by 9 bases; junction bases not matched to a gene: 19. CDR1 is SGHVS and CDR2 is FQNEAQ in the germline V gene. The length of the CDR3 is 17 residues. CDR3 residues: CASSKRVKEREGLEQFF. CDR3 sequence (DNA): TGTGCCAGCTCAAAGAGGGTGAAAGAGCGGGAGGGCCTTGAGCAGTTCTTC. Full variable domain (outside the CDR3, taken from reference TRBV7-8 and TRBJ2-1): GAGVSQSPRYKVAKRGQDVALRCDPISGHVSLFWYQQALGQGPEFLTYFQNEAQLDKSGLPSDRFFAERPEGSVSTLKIQRTQQEDSAVYLCASSKRVKEREGLEQFFGPGTRLTVL.

The sample holds many counts of this clone. This chain joins TRBV11-2 and TRBJ2-5, with D perhaps TRBD1 or TRBD2 (5 bases each). This CDR3 region has 15 residues. V was pared by 4 bases and J by 7 bases, with 19 bases between. The germline V gene has CDR1 SGHAT and CDR2 FQNNGV. CDR3 residues: CASSSPIGTERTQYF. CDR3 coding DNA: TGTGCCAGCAGCTCCCCGATCGGGACGGAGAGGACCCAGTACTTC.

The gene calls are TRBV28 and TRBJ2-2, with D perhaps matching TRBD1 or TRBD2 (5 bases each). This CDR3 has 18 amino acids. V was shortened by 6 bases and J by 8 bases, with 28 bases between the two germline ends. Germline CDR1 reads MDHEN; CDR2 reads SYDVKM. The CDR3 spells CASSRQTQGPRAKGELFF. The DNA of the CDR3 is TGTGCCAGCAGCCGACAAACCCAGGGACCCCGTGCGAAGGGGGAGCTGTTTTTT.

This chain links TRBV4-2 with TRBJ1-4; D remains unclear. The CDR3 sequence is 12 residues long. V lost 4 bases and J lost 8, with 8 bases in between. CDR1 and CDR2 from the germline V gene are LGHNA and YNFKEQ. CDR3 amino acids: CASSPLGEKLFF. Here the CDR3 DNA reads TGTGCCAGCAGCCCCCTGGGGGAAAAACTGTTTTTT.

This clone was detected a few times. The CDR3 protein is CASSGASGGGEQYF. The DNA of the CDR3 is TGTGCCAGCAGCGGAGCTAGCGGAGGGGGCGAGCAGTACTTC. V usage is TRBV9 and J usage is TRBJ2-5, with D perhaps matching TRBD2 (7 bases). The DNA matches TRBJ2-7 better at its end, which makes the J call doubtful. The germline gives CDR1 SGDLS, CDR2 YYNGEE. The CDR3 covers 14 residues.

This chain uses TRBV7-2 with TRBJ2-4; tentative D call: TRBD1 (5 bases). Germline V gene data show CDR1 as SGHTA and CDR2 as FQGNSA. Deletions cut 1 base from V and 6 bases from J, with 10 bases between. The CDR3 is made up of 14 amino acids. CDR3 in amino acids: CASSLGQLPNIQYF. DNA for the CDR3: TGTGCCAGCAGCTTAGGACAGCTACCAAACATTCAGTACTTC.

The J gene is TRBJ2-5, the V gene TRBV7-2, with 7 bases matching TRBD2. Germline V gene sequence: CDR1 SGHTA, CDR2 FQGNSA. Trimming cost V 3 bases and J 3 bases; bases outside gene matches: 4. The CDR3 consists of 14 residues. The chain's CDR3 is CASSLREREETQYF. Here the CDR3 DNA reads TGTGCCAGCAGCTTGCGGGAGAGGGAAGAGACCCAGTACTTC.

The chain has TRBV4-2 and TRBJ1-2; a weak D match, TRBD1 (5 bases). The CDR3 covers 13 residues. The germline V gene encodes CDR1 LGHNA and CDR2 YNFKEQ. V dropped 0 bases and J dropped 8 bases, with 10 bases sitting between them. The CDR3, as DNA: TGTGCCAGCAGCCAAGATGAGGGGTCGGGCTACACCTTC. Encoded protein: CASSQDEGSGYTF.

The V call is TRBV4-2, the J call TRBJ1-6; D remains ambiguous. This CDR3 is 14 amino acids long. CDR1 and CDR2 from the germline V gene are LGHNA and YNFKEQ. V was pared by 1 base and J by 7 bases, with 8 bases between. Here the CDR3 reads CASSQVEGNSPLHF. In DNA, the CDR3 is TGTGCCAGCAGCCAAGTAGAGGGCAATTCACCCCTCCACTTT.

This clone came up a few times. The V call is TRBV9, the J call TRBJ2-5; 12 positions match TRBD2. V was clipped by 6 bases and J by 1 base; unmatched bases: 4. The germline V gene encodes CDR1 SGDLS and CDR2 YYNGEE. This CDR3 spans 15 amino acids. The CDR3 DNA sequence: TGTGCCAGCACCACTAGCGGGAGGCCCCAAGAGACCCAGTACTTC. This translates into CASTTSGRPQETQYF.

A word on this clone: This CDR3 is also generated by other DNA sequences in the sample. V is TRBV29-1 and J is TRBJ2-7; no definite D call. The CDR3 is 12 amino acids. CDR1 SQVTM and CDR2 ANQGSEA come from the germline V gene. V lost 1 base and J 0 bases, leaving 4 bases between the germline ends. CDR3 protein: CSVEAGSYEQYF. CDR3 sequence (DNA): TGCAGCGTTGAAGCGGGCTCCTACGAGCAGTACTTC.

The count of this clone is one. The chain joins TRBV2 to TRBJ2-5; weak D call: TRBD1 (6 bases). The CDR3 length is 13 residues. Trimming stripped 3 bases from V and 5 bases from J, with 10 bases between. Germline V gene data show CDR1 as SNHLY and CDR2 as FYNNEI. The CDR3 nucleotides are TGTGCCAGCAGTGACACAGGGTGGGAGACCCAGTACTTC. Encoded protein: CASSDTGWETQYF.

The rearrangement links TRBV9 to TRBJ2-3; possible D gene TRBD1, 7 bases. Trimming cost V 0 bases and J 4 bases, with 12 bases left between them. This CDR3 has 15 residues. CDR1 is SGDLS, CDR2 YYNGEE, per germline. The CDR3 bases are TGTGCCAGCAGCGTAGGGGGCGGGACAGCAGATACGCAGTATTTT. Its protein is CASSVGGGTADTQYF.

The gene calls are TRBV7-9 and TRBJ2-1; TRBD2 might be the D (5 bases). In germline, CDR1 is SEHNR, CDR2 FQNEAQ (reference sequence). CDR3 length: 16 amino acids. The V and J ends lost 4 bases and 7 bases respectively, with 20 bases between them. CDR3 in amino acids: CASSWGAYTAANEQFF. CDR3 nucleotides: TGTGCCAGCAGCTGGGGAGCCTACACAGCGGCGAATGAGCAGTTCTTC.

The chain links TRBV6-5 to TRBJ1-6; 7 bases line up with TRBD1. This CDR3 is 15 amino acids long. Germline loops: CDR1 MNHEY, CDR2 SVGAGI. J was trimmed by 8 bases and V by 5 bases; bases with no gene match: 9. The CDR3 DNA follows: TGTGCCAGCAGTGGATGGACAGGAGCTTATTCACCCCTCCACTTT. Amino acids: CASSGWTGAYSPLHF.

The chain is built from TRBV5-1 and TRBJ2-5; D is perhaps TRBD2 (5 bases). Trimming took off 7 bases at V and 0 bases at J, with 13 bases between the two ends. CDR1 and CDR2 from the germline V gene are SGHRS and YFSETQ. The CDR3 length is 14 residues. CDR3 protein: CASAQDGNQETQYF. CDR3 coding DNA: TGCGCCAGCGCCCAAGACGGGAACCAAGAGACCCAGTACTTC.

The chain uses TRBV11-2 and TRBJ2-7; 8 nucleotides match TRBD1. J lost 3 bases, V lost 4 bases, and 11 bases had no gene match. This CDR3 spans 16 amino acids. The germline CDR1 and CDR2 sequences are SGHAT and FQNNGV. The CDR3 DNA follows: TGTGCCAGCAGCTCCCCTAGGGACAGGCCGGACTACGAGCAGTACTTC. Translating gives CASSSPRDRPDYEQYF.

The chain uses TRBV19 and TRBJ2-2; either TRBD1 or TRBD2 may fit D (5 bases each). The germline V gene encodes CDR1 LNHDA and CDR2 SQIVND (reference sequence). The CDR3 consists of 14 residues. The V and J ends lost 7 bases and 3 bases respectively, with 12 bases between them. CDR3 protein: CASNLRDHTGELFF. The DNA of the CDR3 is TGTGCCAGTAATCTCCGGGACCACACCGGGGAGCTGTTTTTT.

This chain links TRBV27 with TRBJ1-4; TRBD1 aligns across 9 bases. Trimming cost V 2 bases and J 5 bases; bases outside gene matches: 6. CDR3 length: 16 residues. The germline CDR1 and CDR2 sequences are MNHEY and SMNVEV (reference sequence). This CDR3 reads CASSLMGTGTNEKLFF. Written as DNA, the CDR3 is TGTGCCAGCAGTTTAATGGGGACAGGGACAAATGAAAAACTGTTTTTT.